This passage covers 32 T cell receptor beta chains from one sample sequenced in a study of shared T cell receptors in the human thymus. The assay was immunoSEQ multiplex PCR, and TCRdb's table has in-frame clones only and misses some. The sample lists roughly 660,000 clones; roughly 90% were seen once. The sample was also linked to a second study, of human thymus T cells.

Input material: thymocytes. These receptors originate from a boy younger than two with a congenital heart defect.

The chain combines TRBV6-4 with TRBJ2-1; a weak D match, TRBD2 (5 bases). V was pared by 0 bases and J by 10 bases, with 10 bases between. The CDR3 contains 13 residues. Germline V gives CDR1 MRHNA, CDR2 SNTAGT. The DNA for the CDR3 is TGTGCCAGCAGTGACTCGAACGAGCGGGAGCAGTTCTTC. Residues: CASSDSNEREQFF.

This clone was seen a few times. The chain links TRBV28 to TRBJ1-4, with 10 bases lining up with TRBD1. The germline CDR1 and CDR2 sequences are MDHEN and SYDVKM. The CDR3 is made up of 17 amino acids. V shed 3 bases and J 0 bases; nucleotides not matched to a gene: 4. CDR3 sequence: CASSLIGQGATNEKLFF. The CDR3 DNA reads TGTGCCAGCAGTTTGATCGGACAGGGGGCAACTAATGAAAAACTGTTTTTT.

This rearrangement joins TRBV30 to TRBJ2-1, with D maybe TRBD2 (5 bases). V was cut by 3 bases and J by 0 bases, with 12 bases left in between. Germline V gene sequence: CDR1 GTSNPN, CDR2 SVGIG (reference sequence). The CDR3 runs 15 residues. The CDR3 DNA reads as TGTGCCTGGAGCGCCCTTGGGAGCTCCTACAATGAGCAGTTCTTC. Its translation: CAWSALGSSYNEQFF. Full variable domain (missing parts from reference TRBV30 and TRBJ2-1): SQTIHQWPATLVQPVGSPLSLECTVEGTSNPNLYWYRQAAGRGLQLLFYSVGIGQISSEVPQNLSASRPQDRQFILSSKKLLLSDSGFYLCAWSALGSSYNEQFFGPGTRLTVL.

The chain employs TRBV7-6 and TRBJ2-7; 11 bases match TRBD2. J lost 0 bases, V lost 5 bases, and 9 bases had no gene match. The CDR3 extends over 17 amino acids. In germline, CDR1 is SGHVS, CDR2 FNYEAQ. The CDR3 is CASSALGLAETSYEQYF. Here the CDR3 DNA reads TGTGCCAGCAGCGCCCTGGGACTAGCGGAGACCTCCTACGAGCAGTACTTC.

The chain combines TRBV2 with TRBJ1-5; possibly TRBD1 for D (5 bases). The V end was cut by 3 bases, the J end by 1 base, with 10 bases between. The CDR3 totals 15 residues. The V gene's germline CDR1 is SNHLY and CDR2 FYNNEI. CDR3 residues: CASSDVRGSNQPQHF. The CDR3 DNA follows: TGTGCCAGCAGTGACGTGCGGGGGAGCAATCAGCCCCAGCATTTT.

The chain combines TRBV4-2 with TRBJ2-1, with D possibly being TRBD2 (6 bases). Trimming shortened V by 0 bases and J by 8 bases, and 17 bases separated the two germline ends. Germline CDR1 is LGHNA and CDR2 is YNFKEQ. This CDR3 comprises 16 residues. The CDR3 DNA sequence: TGTGCCAGCAGCCAAGATACGCGGGACGGAGTGGATGAGCAGTTCTTC. Translating it yields CASSQDTRDGVDEQFF.

The chain employs TRBV11-2 and TRBJ2-7; no definite D call. CDR3 length equals 14 residues. Per the germline V gene, CDR1 is SGHAT and CDR2 is FQNNGV. Trimming left V 6 bases short and J 5 bases short, with 17 bases between. The CDR3: CASSPGSTAHEQYF. DNA for the CDR3: TGTGCCAGCAGTCCCGGGTCAACGGCTCACGAGCAGTACTTC.

The chain has TRBV18 and TRBJ2-7, with 9 bases fitting TRBD1. The CDR3 spans 17 residues. Germline V gene sequence: CDR1 KGHSH, CDR2 LQKENI. J was trimmed by 1 base and V by 0 bases; bases with no gene match: 7. CDR3 DNA sequence: TGTGCCAGCTCACCACCTAGAGACAGGGGGGATTCCTACGAGCAGTACTTC. It specifies CASSPPRDRGDSYEQYF.

This clone was picked up a small number of times. The chain combines TRBV13 with TRBJ2-2, with 9 bases aligning to TRBD1. The CDR3 totals 17 residues. Unmatched junction bases numbered 7, after V lost 3 bases and J lost 2 bases. CDR1 is PRHDT, CDR2 FYEKMQ, per germline (reference sequence). Here the CDR3 reads CASSFGTGGENTGELFF. CDR3 coding DNA: TGTGCCAGCAGCTTTGGTACAGGGGGCGAAAACACCGGGGAGCTGTTTTTT.

This chain links TRBV6-1 with TRBJ2-4; tentative D call: TRBD2 (6 bases). Trimming cost V 1 base and J 1 base, with 17 bases left between them. This CDR3 has 18 residues. Germline V gene data show CDR1 as MNHNS and CDR2 as SASEGT. CDR3 sequence reads: CASSEDAGPSLAKNIQYF. As DNA, the CDR3 is TGTGCCAGCAGTGAAGATGCGGGGCCGAGCTTGGCCAAAAACATTCAGTACTTC.

The V gene is TRBV5-5, the J gene TRBJ2-7, with TRBD2 identical over 8 bases. Germline V gives CDR1 SGHKS, CDR2 YYEKEE (reference sequence). V gave up 3 bases and J gave up 2 bases; unmatched junction bases: 13. The CDR3 is made up of 17 amino acids. As DNA, the CDR3 is TGTGCCAGCAGCTGGGGCTCGGGAGGGCGGACCACCTACGAGCAGTACTTC. The encoded protein is CASSWGSGGRTTYEQYF.

The chain employs TRBV28 and TRBJ2-7; tentative D call: TRBD1 (7 bases). The CDR3 is made up of 13 amino acids. Germline CDR1 MDHEN, CDR2 SYDVKM. Trimming cost V 5 bases and J 3 bases, with 11 bases left between them. The CDR3, as DNA: TGTGCCAGCAGTCCCCAGGGGGGCTACGAGCAGTACTTC. Protein: CASSPQGGYEQYF. Full variable domain (rest looked up from reference TRBV28 and TRBJ2-7): DVKVTQSSRYLVKRTGEKVFLECVQDMDHENMFWYRQDPGLGLRLIYFSYDVKMKEKGDIPEGYSVSREKKERFSLILESASTNQTSMYLCASSPQGGYEQYFGPGTRLTVT.

V and J are TRBV2 and TRBJ2-7, with 7 bases matching TRBD1. Germline CDR1 reads SNHLY; CDR2 reads FYNNEI. The CDR3 loop spans 13 amino acids. The trim removed 7 bases at V and 4 bases at J, leaving 7 bases unmatched. In DNA form, the CDR3 reads TGTGCCAGCACCCGACAGGGTGTATACGAGCAGTACTTC. It is translated as CASTRQGVYEQYF.

The table lists this clone with a few counts. The rearrangement links TRBV7-9 to TRBJ2-2; a possible D gene is TRBD1 (5 bases). The CDR3 totals 13 residues. Germline assignment: CDR1 SEHNR and CDR2 FQNEAQ (reference sequence). The germline V and J ends were trimmed by 3 bases and 6 bases, with 8 bases remaining between them. DNA for the CDR3: TGTGCCAGCAGCTTCAGGGCGTCCGGGGAGCTGTTTTTT. Encoded protein: CASSFRASGELFF.

This sequence joins TRBV28 and TRBJ1-1; D gene uncertain. Trimming shortened V by 6 bases and J by 2 bases, and 16 bases separated the two germline ends. This CDR3 is 15 amino acids long. Germline loops: CDR1 MDHEN, CDR2 SYDVKM. The CDR3 nucleotides are TGTGCCAGCAGCCCACACCTGGGCTTCAACACTGAAGCTTTCTTT. This encodes CASSPHLGFNTEAFF.

This sequence joins TRBV13 and TRBJ2-1, with TRBD1 matching 9 bases. J was trimmed by 7 bases and V by 3 bases; bases with no gene match: 10. CDR1 PRHDT and CDR2 FYEKMQ come from the germline V gene (reference sequence). The CDR3 sequence is 16 residues long. Here the CDR3 reads CASSLKGDRVTNEQFF. CDR3 DNA sequence: TGTGCCAGCAGCTTGAAGGGGGACAGGGTGACGAATGAGCAGTTCTTC. Full variable domain (rest looked up from reference TRBV13 and TRBJ2-1): AAGVIQSPRHLIKEKRETATLKCYPIPRHDTVYWYQQGPGQDPQFLISFYEKMQSDKGSIPDRFSAQQFSDYHSELNMSSLELGDSALYFCASSLKGDRVTNEQFFGPGTRLTVL.

The V gene is TRBV10-3, the J gene TRBJ2-7, with a weak D call TRBD1 (6 bases). The ends were cut back, 4 bases at V and 2 bases at J, with 12 bases in the middle. From germline, CDR1 is ENHRY and CDR2 SYGVKD. The CDR3 sequence is 14 residues long. Here the CDR3 reads CAISGGGRTYEQYF. The DNA of the CDR3 is TGTGCCATCAGTGGAGGGGGACGTACCTACGAGCAGTACTTC.

This clone was detected a few times. The J gene is TRBJ1-4, the V gene TRBV19, with 9 bases that match TRBD1. The V segment lost 6 bases and the J segment 5 bases; nucleotides outside the gene matches: 4. In germline, CDR1 is LNHDA, CDR2 SQIVND (reference sequence). The CDR3 is made up of 14 amino acids. This CDR3 is CASRLGQGNEKLFF. CDR3 DNA: TGTGCCAGTAGACTCGGACAGGGGAATGAAAAACTGTTTTTT. Full variable domain (outside the CDR3, taken from reference TRBV19 and TRBJ1-4): DGGITQSPKYLFRKEGQNVTLSCEQNLNHDAMYWYRQDPGQGLRLIYYSQIVNDFQKGDIAEGYSVSREKKESFPLTVTSAQKNPTAFYLCASRLGQGNEKLFFGSGTQLSVL.

The V call is TRBV6-1, the J call TRBJ1-3; weak D call: TRBD1 (6 bases). Germline loops: CDR1 MNHNS, CDR2 SASEGT. The CDR3 extends over 14 amino acids. Trimming pared 6 bases from V and 12 bases from J, leaving 21 bases between. DNA of the CDR3: TGTGCCAGCAGAAACACCAGCGCAGGGGTTGGCATATATTTT. As protein: CASRNTSAGVGIYF.

The sample holds one count of this clone. The chain uses TRBV11-2 and TRBJ2-2, with 7 bases aligning to TRBD1. Germline V CDR1 and CDR2: SGHAT, FQNNGV. The V gene end was trimmed by 6 bases and the J gene end by 3 bases; junction bases not matched to a gene: 13. This CDR3 has 17 residues. CDR3 sequence: CASRPIRQGLDTGELFF. CDR3 sequence (DNA): TGTGCCAGCAGGCCGATCAGACAGGGTCTGGACACCGGGGAGCTGTTTTTT.

The table lists this clone with a count of one. V and J are TRBV12-2 and TRBJ2-7; the table's D gene call, TRBD2, was not cross checked with the DNA. TRBV12-2 is a pseudogene segment. The CDR3 contains 21 residues. As DNA, the CDR3 is TGTGCAAGTCGCTTATGGGTGGTCTTCGGACTAGCGGAAGGGGGAGGCTACGAGCAGTACTTC. It specifies CASRLWVVFGLAEGGGYEQYF.

Turning to this clone: The junction shows a germline mismatch at one end, possibly a read error. The same CDR3 arises from other DNA sequences in this sample as well. The rearrangement uses TRBV28 and TRBJ2-2; 8 bases are a match to TRBD1. In germline, CDR1 is MDHEN, CDR2 SYDVKM. This CDR3 has 17 amino acids. The CDR3 DNA sequence: TGTGCTAGCAGTTTACCCGCGGACAGGGCGAACACCGGGGAGCTGTTTTTT. It translates to CASSLPADRANTGELFF.

This chain links TRBV4-3 with TRBJ2-2; the match to TRBD2 covers 9 bases. J gave up 5 bases and V 1 base, and 11 bases lay outside the gene matches. This CDR3 is built from 18 residues. The germline V gene has CDR1 LGHNA and CDR2 YSLEER. The CDR3 DNA reads as TGCGCCAGCAGCCAAGTTATTAGCGGGAGTCGGTGGACCGGGGAGCTGTTTTTT. Translating it yields CASSQVISGSRWTGELFF.

This clone was detected a few times. The chain employs TRBV28 and TRBJ1-1, with 9 bases aligning to TRBD1. Germline loops: CDR1 MDHEN, CDR2 SYDVKM. Unmatched junction bases numbered 7, after V lost 8 bases and J lost 3 bases. The length of the CDR3 is 14 residues. The CDR3 sequence is CASQDRGTDTEAFF. The CDR3, as DNA: TGTGCCAGCCAAGACAGGGGGACGGACACTGAAGCTTTCTTT. Looking up the rest from reference TRBV28 and TRBJ1-1 gives the full variable domain: DVKVTQSSRYLVKRTGEKVFLECVQDMDHENMFWYRQDPGLGLRLIYFSYDVKMKEKGDIPEGYSVSREKKERFSLILESASTNQTSMYLCASQDRGTDTEAFFGQGTRLTVV.

CDR3 residues: CASSSRGGRSDTQYF. CDR3 nucleotides: TGTGCCAGCAGCTCCAGGGGCGGGCGGTCGGATACGCAGTATTTT. The V call is TRBV7-2, the J call TRBJ2-3; D perhaps matches TRBD1 (6 bases). The germline V gene encodes CDR1 SGHTA and CDR2 FQGNSA. V lost 4 bases, J lost 6 bases, and 17 bases lay in between. The CDR3 is 15 amino acids. Full variable domain (missing parts from reference TRBV7-2 and TRBJ2-3): GAGVSQSPSNKVTEKGKDVELRCDPISGHTALYWYRQSLGQGLEFLIYFQGNSAPDKSGLPSDRFSAERTGGSVSTLTIQRTQQEDSAVYLCASSSRGGRSDTQYFGPGTRLTVL.

The chain has TRBV29-1 and TRBJ2-2, with TRBD1 matching 8 bases. Germline values: CDR1 SQVTM, CDR2 ANQGSEA. Losses at the gene ends were 4 bases for V and 4 bases for J; bases not matched to a gene: 2. This CDR3 is built from 13 residues. CDR3 loop: CSVGTGTTGELFF. For the CDR3, the DNA is TGCAGCGTTGGGACAGGGACCACCGGGGAGCTGTTTTTT.

This chain connects TRBV10-1 to TRBJ2-6, with TRBD1 as a possible D gene (5 bases). CDR1 is WNHNN and CDR2 is SYGVQD in the germline V gene (reference sequence). The CDR3 runs 16 residues. Trimming stripped 4 bases from V and 4 bases from J, with 14 bases between. The CDR3 DNA reads as TGCGCCAGCAGTGGGCCAGGGTTTACAGGGGCCAACGTCCTGACTTTC. It is translated as CASSGPGFTGANVLTF.

The chain joins TRBV10-3 to TRBJ1-3, with a tentative D call TRBD1 (5 bases). Germline assignment: CDR1 ENHRY and CDR2 SYGVKD. This CDR3 comprises 15 residues. Trimming took 6 bases from V and 4 from J, leaving 16 bases between them. For the CDR3, the DNA is TGTGCCATCAGCCCCAGGGTACTTCGCGGAAACACCATATATTTT. Amino acid sequence: CAISPRVLRGNTIYF.

To note about this clone: The same CDR3 can be traced to other DNA sequences in this sample. V usage is TRBV4-3 and J usage is TRBJ1-3, with D hard to call. The germline V gene has CDR1 LGHNA and CDR2 YSLEER. The CDR3 has 13 amino acids. The germline V and J ends were trimmed by 1 base and 4 bases, with 5 bases remaining between them. CDR3 loop: CASSQARGNTIYF. The CDR3 DNA is TGCGCCAGCAGCCAAGCGAGGGGAAACACCATATATTTT.

The chain combines TRBV2 with TRBJ1-1, with D maybe TRBD1 (6 bases). Germline V CDR1 and CDR2: SNHLY, FYNNEI. The CDR3 has 16 amino acids. Deletions cut 7 bases from V and 1 base from J, with 19 bases between. The CDR3 DNA reads as TGTGCCAGCACCCCCCTTCCGGGACATAGGAACACTGAAGCTTTCTTT. It yields the protein CASTPLPGHRNTEAFF.

This chain links TRBV5-1 with TRBJ2-4, with D possibly being TRBD2 (5 bases). V lost 4 bases and J 0 bases, leaving 14 bases between the germline ends. Germline V lookup: CDR1 SGHRS, CDR2 YFSETQ. This CDR3 has 16 residues. CDR3 coding DNA: TGCGCCAGCAGCAAAAAGGCGGGCTCAGCCAAAAACATTCAGTACTTC. This translates into CASSKKAGSAKNIQYF.

This chain connects TRBV6-1 to TRBJ2-4, with 8 bases that match TRBD2. V lost 6 bases to trimming and J lost 1 base; unmatched junction nucleotides: 5. Germline assignment: CDR1 MNHNS and CDR2 SASEGT. The CDR3 contains 15 residues. CDR3 nucleotide sequence: TGTGCCAGCAGCCGGGGGGGCGAGGCCAAAAACATTCAGTACTTC. Translation: CASSRGGEAKNIQYF.